Shown below are 31 T cell receptor beta chains from a single sample sequenced in a study of blood T cell repertoires in COVID-19. Produced via immunoSEQ multiplex PCR; TCRdb's table is partial and in-frame only. The sample has almost 70,000 clones; roughly 79% are singletons. Specimen: peripheral blood. Receptors originate from a human donor in a cohort sampled during active COVID-19.

The chain couples TRBV18 to TRBJ1-4, with 7 bases that match TRBD1. The germline gives CDR1 KGHSH, CDR2 LQKENI. The CDR3 extends over 16 amino acids. V shed 3 bases, J shed 11 bases, and the junction held 15 bases outside the gene matches. The CDR3, as DNA: TGTGCCAGCTCACCCATCCCACAGGGTCAACAGGGGAAACTGTTTTTT. Protein sequence: CASSPIPQGQQGKLFF.

The rearrangement links TRBV27 to TRBJ1-5; TRBD1 might be the D (6 bases). From germline, CDR1 is MNHEY and CDR2 SMNVEV (reference sequence). This CDR3 has 14 amino acids. With 5 bases removed from V and 5 bases from J, the gap between germline ends came to 13 bases. The CDR3 bases are TGTGCCAGCAGTCCCAGGACAGTTGATCAGCCCCAGCATTTT. Its translation is CASSPRTVDQPQHF.

The chain combines TRBV10-2 with TRBJ2-1, with 9 bases lining up with TRBD2. V lost 4 bases, J lost 5 bases, and 3 bases stayed unmatched. There are 14 residues in the CDR3. Looked up from germline, CDR1 is WSHSY and CDR2 is SAAADI. The CDR3 DNA is TGCGCCAGCAGTGCCCTAGCGGGAAACAATGAGCAGTTCTTC. The encoded protein is CASSALAGNNEQFF.

The chain combines TRBV28 with TRBJ2-3; tentative D call: TRBD2 (5 bases). The CDR3 is made up of 17 amino acids. Germline V gene sequence: CDR1 MDHEN, CDR2 SYDVKM. Trimming took 1 base from V and 5 from J, leaving 19 bases between them. The DNA for the CDR3 is TGTGCCAGCAGTTTATACACGGGAAGGAAAGTAGGAGATACGCAGTATTTT. It encodes CASSLYTGRKVGDTQYF.

The chain combines TRBV18 with TRBJ2-2; D gene uncertain. This CDR3 contains 16 residues. V lost 0 bases, J lost 1 base, and 9 bases lay in between. Germline CDR1 reads KGHSH; CDR2 reads LQKENI. The CDR3 nucleotides are TGTGCCAGCTCACCACCAAGCAGGTTGAACACCGGGGAGCTGTTTTTT. Protein product: CASSPPSRLNTGELFF.

This clone was observed a handful of times. V is TRBV19 and J is TRBJ1-1; 9 bases fit TRBD1. The CDR3 has 17 amino acids. The ends lost 6 bases at V and 0 bases at J; junction bases unmatched: 11. CDR1 is LNHDA, CDR2 SQIVND, per germline (reference sequence). As DNA, the CDR3 is TGTGCCAGTAGCCCTGGACAGGGGTTTTTCATGAACACTGAAGCTTTCTTT. This translates into CASSPGQGFFMNTEAFF. Filled out from reference TRBV19 and TRBJ1-1, the complete variable domain reads DGGITQSPKYLFRKEGQNVTLSCEQNLNHDAMYWYRQDPGQGLRLIYYSQIVNDFQKGDIAEGYSVSREKKESFPLTVTSAQKNPTAFYLCASSPGQGFFMNTEAFFGQGTRLTVV.

CDR3: CAWSRSGGSRGEQYF. In DNA form, the CDR3 reads TGTGCCTGGAGCCGTTCAGGGGGCTCTCGGGGCGAGCAGTACTTC. The V and J genes are TRBV30 and TRBJ2-7; TRBD1 aligns across 8 bases. The CDR3 extends over 15 amino acids. Trimming cost V 3 bases and J 6 bases; bases outside gene matches: 13. Per germline, CDR1 GTSNPN and CDR2 SVGIG (reference sequence).

This chain links TRBV7-6 with TRBJ1-4; 8 bases map to TRBD1. This CDR3 is built from 15 residues. The V and J ends lost 5 bases and 7 bases, in that order; junction bases with no gene match: 9. Germline-derived CDR1 and CDR2 are SGHVS and FNYEAQ. CDR3 residues: CASSSGQGLGEKLFF. The CDR3 DNA sequence: TGTGCCAGCAGCAGCGGACAGGGTCTGGGTGAAAAACTGTTTTTT.

This rearrangement joins TRBV24-1 to TRBJ2-1, with D tentatively TRBD2 (7 bases). The CDR3 extends over 18 amino acids. Germline V gene data show CDR1 as KGHDR and CDR2 as SFDVKD. V was clipped by 3 bases and J by 0 bases, with 17 bases between them. The CDR3 protein is CATSDGGGAGSSYNEQFF. DNA for the CDR3: TGTGCCACCAGTGATGGTGGGGGGGCGGGGAGCTCCTACAATGAGCAGTTCTTC.

This clone was picked up a small number of times. CDR3 sequence: CASTQNRRTSGQETQYF. The CDR3 DNA reads TGTGCCAGCACCCAGAATCGTCGGACTAGCGGCCAAGAGACCCAGTACTTC. The V call is TRBV2, the J call TRBJ2-5, with 10 bases fitting TRBD2. The CDR3 loop spans 17 amino acids. With V trimmed by 7 bases and J by 1 base, 12 bases remained unmatched. Germline values: CDR1 SNHLY, CDR2 FYNNEI.

This clone was recorded a few times. The V and J genes are TRBV7-9 and TRBJ1-1, with D hard to call. The CDR3 has 13 amino acids. V gave up 5 bases and J gave up 4 bases, with 11 bases separating them. The V gene's germline CDR1 is SEHNR and CDR2 FQNEAQ (reference sequence). This CDR3 reads CASSLKLSTEAFF. In nucleotides, the CDR3 is TGTGCCAGCAGCCTAAAGTTGAGCACTGAAGCTTTCTTT. Based on the CDR3 plus reference TRBV7-9 and TRBJ1-1, the full variable domain is DTGVSQNPRHKITKRGQNVTFRCDPISEHNRLYWYRQTLGQGPEFLTYFQNEAQLEKSRLLSDRFSAERPKGSFSTLEIQRTEQGDSAMYLCASSLKLSTEAFFGQGTRLTVV.

The chain couples TRBV6-5 to TRBJ2-5; 7 nucleotides agree with TRBD1. Germline V gene sequence: CDR1 MNHEY, CDR2 SVGAGI. The length of the CDR3 is 16 residues. V was pared by 2 bases and J by 6 bases, with 12 bases of the junction left unmatched. CDR3 in DNA: TGTGCCAGCAGTTACAGGGGCCCGACAGGGATGAAGACCCAGTACTTC. Translation gives CASSYRGPTGMKTQYF.

The J gene is TRBJ1-1, the V gene TRBV20-1; D gene ambiguous. The V gene lost 3 bases and the J gene lost 1 base, with 12 bases spanning the gap. Germline V gene sequence: CDR1 DFQATT, CDR2 SNEGSKA (reference sequence). This CDR3 is 14 amino acids long. The CDR3 reads CSASNPLGNTEAFF. In DNA form, the CDR3 reads TGCAGTGCTAGTAATCCACTTGGGAACACTGAAGCTTTCTTT.

The CDR3: CASSLAPGGLAGGPTGELFF. The CDR3 nucleotides read TGCGCCAGCAGCTTGGCGCCCGGGGGACTAGCGGGAGGGCCCACCGGGGAGCTGTTTTTT. The chain combines TRBV5-1 with TRBJ2-2; 16 bases are a match to TRBD2. Trimming cost V 0 bases and J 4 bases; bases outside gene matches: 9. In germline, CDR1 is SGHRS, CDR2 YFSETQ. The CDR3 is 20 amino acids. Supplemented by reference TRBV5-1 and TRBJ2-2, the full variable domain reads KAGVTQTPRYLIKTRGQQVTLSCSPISGHRSVSWYQQTPGQGLQFLFEYFSETQRNKGNFPGRFSGRQFSNSRSEMNVSTLELGDSALYLCASSLAPGGLAGGPTGELFFGEGSRLTVL.

V is TRBV28 and J is TRBJ2-4, with 8 bases matching TRBD1. The trim removed 6 bases at V and 3 bases at J, leaving 1 base unmatched. The germline CDR1 and CDR2 sequences are MDHEN and SYDVKM. This CDR3 is 13 amino acids long. This CDR3 reads CASRGQGKNIQYF. The CDR3 DNA reads as TGTGCCAGCAGAGGACAGGGCAAAAACATTCAGTACTTC.

This clone was seen only a few times. V and J are TRBV13 and TRBJ1-6, with D possibly being TRBD1 (5 bases). This CDR3 spans 16 amino acids. Trimming stripped 4 bases from V and 5 bases from J, with 15 bases between. Germline V gives CDR1 PRHDT, CDR2 FYEKMQ (reference sequence). This chain's CDR3 is CASSSLGREDNSPLHF. The CDR3 DNA follows: TGTGCCAGCAGCTCCCTTGGCAGGGAGGATAATTCACCCCTCCACTTT.

The rearrangement links TRBV2 to TRBJ2-5; D is unresolved. CDR1 is SNHLY, CDR2 FYNNEI, per germline. Deletions cut 7 bases from V and 1 base from J, with 16 bases between. CDR3 length: 15 residues. The CDR3 DNA reads as TGTGCCAGCAACCGAGACTCGACGACCCAAGAGACCCAGTACTTC. Encoded protein: CASNRDSTTQETQYF.

This clone was detected only a few times. The chain recombines TRBV5-1 with TRBJ2-7, with 9 positions matching TRBD1. The V gene's germline CDR1 is SGHRS and CDR2 YFSETQ. This CDR3 region has 14 residues. V shed 3 bases, J shed 6 bases, and the junction held 7 bases outside the gene matches. Written as DNA, the CDR3 is TGCGCCAGCAGCTCGGGACAGGGTACCGGCGAGCAGTACTTC. Protein sequence: CASSSGQGTGEQYF.

The sample holds a few counts of this clone. This chain uses TRBV12-3 or TRBV12-4 with TRBJ2-7; D is undetermined. This CDR3 has 12 amino acids. V lost 7 bases and J 0 bases, leaving 7 bases between the germline ends. CDR3 DNA sequence: TGTGCCAGCACCCCTAGCTCCTACGAGCAGTACTTC. Protein: CASTPSSYEQYF.

This rearrangement joins TRBV9 to TRBJ2-2; 9 nucleotides agree with TRBD2. V lost 1 base and J lost 0; bases outside the gene matches: 4. The CDR3 is 17 amino acids. The germline V gene encodes CDR1 SGDLS and CDR2 YYNGEE. For the CDR3, the DNA is TGTGCCAGCAGCGTAAGCCTAGCGGGAACGAACACCGGGGAGCTGTTTTTT. Protein: CASSVSLAGTNTGELFF.

A remark on this clone: A junction end diverges from the germline sequence, so it may reflect a read error. The V and J genes are TRBV6-4 and TRBJ2-1, with 10 bases that match TRBD2. Germline assignment: CDR1 MRHNA and CDR2 SNTAGT. CDR3 length equals 14 residues. The CDR3 loop is CASSDEYSGGPLIF. CDR3 nucleotides: TGTGCCAGCAGTGACGAATATAGCGGGGGGCCCCTGATCTTC.

This clone was found once. V and J are TRBV3-1 (or the pseudogene TRBV3-2) and TRBJ2-7; 7 bases are a match to TRBD2. The germline V gene encodes CDR1 LGHDT and CDR2 YNNKEL (reference sequence). The CDR3 consists of 16 residues. The V and J ends lost 2 bases and 2 bases, in that order; junction bases with no gene match: 9. The CDR3 region is CASSQLPSGSTYEQYF. The CDR3 DNA reads TGTGCCAGCAGCCAACTCCCTAGCGGTAGCACCTACGAGCAGTACTTC.

About this clone: Distinct nucleotide sequences in the sample also encode this CDR3. This chain connects TRBV5-4 to TRBJ2-5; D is perhaps TRBD1 (5 bases). CDR1 is SGHNT and CDR2 is YYREEE in the germline V gene (reference sequence). The ends were cut back, 1 base at V and 0 bases at J, with 7 bases in the middle. The CDR3 totals 14 residues. As DNA, the CDR3 is TGTGCCAGCAGCTTGCCAGGGAACCAAGAGACCCAGTACTTC. Protein: CASSLPGNQETQYF. Using reference TRBV5-4 and TRBJ2-5 for the parts outside the CDR3, the full variable domain is ETGVTQSPTHLIKTRGQQVTLRCSSQSGHNTVSWYQQALGQGPQFIFQYYREEENGRGNFPPRFSGLQFPNYSSELNVNALELDDSALYLCASSLPGNQETQYFGPGTRLLVL.

The chain joins TRBV5-1 to TRBJ1-1; 9 nucleotides agree with TRBD1. The CDR3 is made up of 14 amino acids. Germline V gene data show CDR1 as SGHRS and CDR2 as YFSETQ. Trimming took 3 bases from V and 4 from J; bases not matched to a gene: 4. CDR3 nucleotides: TGCGCCAGCAGCTGGACAGGGGTTGGCACTGAAGCTTTCTTT. This translates into CASSWTGVGTEAFF.

The J gene is TRBJ2-5, the V gene TRBV24-1, with D possibly TRBD1 on 6 matching bases. CDR1 and CDR2 (germline): KGHDR, SFDVKD. There are 14 residues in the CDR3. With 2 bases removed from V and 2 bases from J, the gap between germline ends came to 8 bases. CDR3 DNA sequence: TGTGCCACCAGTGATTGGCAGGGGCAAGAGACCCAGTACTTC. Translation: CATSDWQGQETQYF.

This rearrangement joins TRBV15 to TRBJ1-1, with D hard to call. V lost 1 base and J 0 bases, leaving 12 bases between the germline ends. In germline, CDR1 is LNHNV, CDR2 YYDKDF (reference sequence). The CDR3 totals 16 residues. The CDR3 protein is CATSRAGGLMNTEAFF. The DNA for the CDR3 is TGTGCCACCAGCAGAGCCGGAGGACTTATGAACACTGAAGCTTTCTTT.

The J gene is TRBJ2-3, the V gene TRBV27; 9 nucleotides agree with TRBD2. The junction had 3 bases not matched to a gene; V was cut back by 5 bases and J by 3 bases. The CDR3 length is 14 residues. The germline V gene encodes CDR1 MNHEY and CDR2 SMNVEV (reference sequence). CDR3 protein: CASSIGLATDTQYF. As DNA, the CDR3 is TGTGCCAGCAGTATCGGACTAGCGACAGATACGCAGTATTTT.

The V gene is TRBV2, the J gene TRBJ1-6; D might be TRBD1 (5 bases). V was trimmed by 6 bases and J by 3 bases, leaving 6 bases between them. Germline V CDR1 and CDR2: SNHLY, FYNNEI. The CDR3 is made up of 13 amino acids. The DNA for the CDR3 is TGTGCCAGCAGGGGACTCTATAATTCACCCCTCCACTTT. This sequence encodes CASRGLYNSPLHF.

V gene TRBV14 combines with J gene TRBJ2-7, with TRBD2 matching over 11 bases. Losses at the gene ends were 3 bases for V and 4 bases for J; bases not matched to a gene: 5. CDR1 is SGHDN, CDR2 FVKESK, per germline. This CDR3 contains 15 residues. CDR3 sequence reads: CASSHGLAGAYEQYF. CDR3 nucleotides: TGTGCCAGCAGCCACGGACTAGCGGGTGCGTACGAGCAGTACTTC.

This chain links TRBV9 with TRBJ2-7; 8 nucleotides match TRBD1. The CDR3 is made up of 14 amino acids. Germline V lookup: CDR1 SGDLS, CDR2 YYNGEE. Trimming at V came to 4 bases and at J to 1 base, leaving 4 bases not matched to a gene. The CDR3 nucleotides are TGTGCCAGCAGCCAGACAGGGGATTCCTACGAGCAGTACTTC. Protein: CASSQTGDSYEQYF.

The sample holds a few counts of this clone. CDR3 sequence reads: CASSVEVRTGAEKLFF. The CDR3 DNA sequence: TGTGCCAGCAGCGTAGAGGTGAGGACAGGGGCTGAAAAACTGTTTTTT. The gene calls are TRBV9 and TRBJ1-4; 9 bases line up with TRBD1. Germline values: CDR1 SGDLS, CDR2 YYNGEE. Unmatched junction bases numbered 7, after V lost 0 bases and J lost 7 bases. CDR3 length: 16 residues.